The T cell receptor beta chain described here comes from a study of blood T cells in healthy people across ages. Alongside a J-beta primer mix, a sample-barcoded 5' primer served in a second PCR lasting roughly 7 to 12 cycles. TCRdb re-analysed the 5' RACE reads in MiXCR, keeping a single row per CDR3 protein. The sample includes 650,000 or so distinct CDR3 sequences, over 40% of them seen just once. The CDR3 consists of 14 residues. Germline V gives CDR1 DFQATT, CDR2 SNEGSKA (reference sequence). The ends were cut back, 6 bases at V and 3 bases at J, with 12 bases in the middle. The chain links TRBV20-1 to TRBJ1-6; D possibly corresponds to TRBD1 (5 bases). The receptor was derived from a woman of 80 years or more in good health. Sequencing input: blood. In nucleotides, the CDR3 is TGCAGTGCCCCGGGGCAGGTCTATAATTCACCCCTCCACTTT. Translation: CSAPGQVYNSPLHF.